This T cell receptor (beta chain) was identified during a study of CD8 T cells in ankylosing spondylitis. Study-wide results and caveats: As for the disease-linked clones, they showed a CD8+ phenotype and occurred at relatively low frequencies in peripheral blood. Reportedly, significant enrichment of disease-linked clones occurred in matched ankylosing spondylitis synovial fluid.

This clonotype was recorded at least ten times. Its antigen remains unidentified. One entry per CDR3 protein, called by TCRdb with MiXCR from the 5' RACE reads. The sample contains some 350,000 distinct CDR3 sequences, about 15% of which appear only once. The sample was blood, either unsorted or a sorted T cell fraction (not recorded which). The TCR originated in a male donor with ankylosing spondylitis or in good health (not recorded which).

CDR3 region: CASSWDTEAFF. CDR3 DNA sequence: TGTGCCAGCAGCTGGGACACTGAAGCTTTCTTT. This chain uses TRBV12-3 or TRBV12-4 with TRBJ1-1; D is uncertain. CDR3 length: 11 amino acids. V dropped 6 bases and J dropped 3 bases, with 5 bases sitting between them.